The rows below give T cell receptor beta chains drawn from one sample of a study of Ad26.COV2.S vaccination and SARS-CoV-2 variants. Sequencing was performed with immunoSEQ multiplex PCR; in TCRdb, only in-frame clones are kept and a portion is missing. The sample carries approximately 400,000 clones, 80% to 90% recorded once. The input for sequencing was peripheral blood, taken in a trial of Ad26.COV2.S vaccine versus placebo. Source of these receptors: a person aged 18 to 65 who received the Ad26.COV2.S COVID-19 vaccine or a placebo. Each CDR3 is given with its conserved first and last residue. The D gene is left open where the match is weak. Clone size appears in some rows only: once, few, many, or a class for an expanded clone.

CDR3 DNA,CDR3 protein,J gene,V gene,D gene,clone size
TGTGCCAGCAGTACTCGACAGGGTGGCTACACCTTC,CASSTRQGGYTF,TRBJ1-2,TRBV12-3/TRBV12-4,TRBD1,.
TGTGCCAGCAGCTTAGTTGGGGCGCAATCTAATTCACCCCTCCACTTT,CASSLVGAQSNSPLHF,TRBJ1-6,TRBV11-3,.,.
TGTGCCAGCAGTGTACAGGGAAGGAACACTGAAGCTTTCTTT,CASSVQGRNTEAFF,TRBJ1-1,TRBV6-6,.,.
TGCAGCGTCGGATTCGGGAACACTGAAGCTTTCTTT,CSVGFGNTEAFF,TRBJ1-1,TRBV29-1,.,.
TGTGCCAGCAGCCAAGAGGGCGGGAGGGCCCCTTTCAAGCGGGCCAACGTCCTGACTTTC,CASSQEGGRAPFKRANVLTF,TRBJ2-6,TRBV3-1/TRBV3-2,TRBD2,.
TGTGCCAGCAGCGCACCAGGGGGCGGCTTGAACACTGAAGCTTTCTTT,CASSAPGGGLNTEAFF,TRBJ1-1,TRBV6-6,TRBD1,.
TGTGCCAGCAGTGGCCAGCTGAAAACTAGCTTAAGCACAGATACGCAGTATTTT,CASSGQLKTSLSTDTQYF,TRBJ2-3,TRBV27,.,.
TGTGCCTGGAGGGCAGGAGGATCTGGAAACACCATATATTTT,CAWRAGGSGNTIYF,TRBJ1-3,TRBV30,.,.
TGTGCCAGCAGCTTGCGCAGCGGGGCAAACACCGGGGAGCTGTTTTTT,CASSLRSGANTGELFF,TRBJ2-2,TRBV5-4,TRBD2,once
TGCGCCAGCAGCCTGGGACGGAACACTGAAGCTTTCTTT,CASSLGRNTEAFF,TRBJ1-1,TRBV10-1,.,.
TGTGCCAGCAGCTTAAGATTCTCTGGCGAAAAACTGTTTTTT,CASSLRFSGEKLFF,TRBJ1-4,TRBV13,.,.
TGTGCCAGCAGCTCAATGGCAGGGGGCTCCAAAAACATTCAGTACTTC,CASSSMAGGSKNIQYF,TRBJ2-4,TRBV7-2,TRBD1,.
TGTGCCAGCAGCCAATTGTCAAGACGGGAGGATAGCGGGAGCATTACCGGGGAGCTGTTTTTT,CASSQLSRREDSGSITGELFF,TRBJ2-2,TRBV14,TRBD2,.
TGTGCCAGCAGTTACCTCCGGGGCGACTATGGCTACACCTTC,CASSYLRGDYGYTF,TRBJ1-2,TRBV6-5,.,.
TGTGCCAGCAGCGCGCAGGTTGGCTCTGGAAACACCATATATTTT,CASSAQVGSGNTIYF,TRBJ1-3,TRBV9,.,.
TGCAGCGACGAGACAGGACATATCCCTTGCTATGGCTACACCTTC,CSDETGHIPCYGYTF,TRBJ1-2,TRBV29-1,.,.
TGTGCCAGCAGTTTGTCGTTTGGCAGGGAGGGGTATGGCTACACCTTC,CASSLSFGREGYGYTF,TRBJ1-2,TRBV28,.,.
TGCGCCAGCAGCCAAGAAGGGACAGGGATTGCCTACGAGCAGTACTTC,CASSQEGTGIAYEQYF,TRBJ2-7,TRBV4-3,TRBD1,.
TGTGCCTGGAGTCCGATCGACAGGTTACGCTCCTATAATTCACCCCTCCACTTT,CAWSPIDRLRSYNSPLHF,TRBJ1-6,TRBV30,.,.
TGTGCCAGTAGTAACGGGGTTAGGACGACCGGGGAGCTGTTTTTT,CASSNGVRTTGELFF,TRBJ2-2,TRBV19,.,.
TGTGCCATCAGTGAGAGGGAGGAAGCTTTCTTT,CAISEREEAFF,TRBJ1-1,TRBV10-3,.,.
TGTGCCAGCAGTTTAAGAAAGTATAATTCACCCCTCCACTTT,CASSLRKYNSPLHF,TRBJ1-6,TRBV27,.,.
TGTGCCAGCAGCCCCCGGGCCGGGCAGGAAGGCGGTGGGGCCAACGTCCTGACTTTC,CASSPRAGQEGGGANVLTF,TRBJ2-6,TRBV7-9,.,once
TGTGCCAGCAGTGAAGTTGGGACCGGCACAGATACGCAGTATTTT,CASSEVGTGTDTQYF,TRBJ2-3,TRBV2,.,.
TGTGCCAGCAGTTGGAAGACAGGGGGCAGTCGGGGCTACACCTTC,CASSWKTGGSRGYTF,TRBJ1-2,TRBV28,TRBD1,.
TGTGCCAGCAGCTTAGTGTTTTACTTAGTGACATCGAACACTGAAGCTTTCTTT,CASSLVFYLVTSNTEAFF,TRBJ1-1,TRBV7-9,.,.
TGTGCCAGCAGGGTCGGGACTTACAATGAGCAGTTCTTC,CASRVGTYNEQFF,TRBJ2-1,TRBV2,.,.
TGTGCCAGCATCATACGGGGGCAGGATGAGCAGTTCTTC,CASIIRGQDEQFF,TRBJ2-1,TRBV28,.,.
TGTGCCAGCAGGACGGATCCCTATGGCTACACCTTC,CASRTDPYGYTF,TRBJ1-2,TRBV27,.,.